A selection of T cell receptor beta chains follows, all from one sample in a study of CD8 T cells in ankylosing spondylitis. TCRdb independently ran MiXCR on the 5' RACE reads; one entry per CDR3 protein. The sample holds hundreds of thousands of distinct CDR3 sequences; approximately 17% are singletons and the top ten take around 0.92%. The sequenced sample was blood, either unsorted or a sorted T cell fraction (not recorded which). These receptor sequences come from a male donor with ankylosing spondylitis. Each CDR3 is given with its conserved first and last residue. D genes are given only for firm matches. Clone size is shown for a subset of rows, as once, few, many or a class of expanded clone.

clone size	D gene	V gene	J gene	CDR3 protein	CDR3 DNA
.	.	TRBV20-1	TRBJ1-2	CSASPQVYQGMGYTF	TGCAGTGCTAGTCCCCAAGTCTACCAGGGCATGGGCTACACCTTC
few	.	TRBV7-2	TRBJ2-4	CASSKPGLPTKNIQYF	TGTGCCAGCAGCAAGCCGGGACTTCCGACCAAAAACATTCAGTACTTC
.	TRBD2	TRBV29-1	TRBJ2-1	CSVDWGLAGGPAPNEQFF	TGCAGCGTTGATTGGGGACTAGCGGGAGGGCCTGCCCCCAATGAGCAGTTCTTC
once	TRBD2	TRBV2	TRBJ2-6	CAFSGAGLGGANVLTF	TGTGCCTTTAGCGGGGCAGGGCTAGGTGGGGCCAACGTCCTGACTTTC
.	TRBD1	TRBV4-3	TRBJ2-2	CASSRGTGGDTGELFF	TGCGCCAGCAGCCGCGGGACAGGGGGTGACACCGGGGAGCTGTTTTTT
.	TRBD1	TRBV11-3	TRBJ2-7	CASSPRDREYEQYF	TGTGCCAGCAGCCCACGGGACAGGGAGTACGAGCAGTACTTC
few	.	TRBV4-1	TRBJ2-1	CASSQVKPGSYNEQFF	TGCGCCAGCAGCCAAGTAAAGCCAGGCTCCTACAATGAGCAGTTCTTC
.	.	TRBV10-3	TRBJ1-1	CAISYKGTEAFF	TGTGCCATCAGTTACAAGGGCACTGAAGCTTTCTTT
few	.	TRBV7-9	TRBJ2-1	CASSLLSEEAYNEQFF	TGTGCCAGCAGCTTATTGAGCGAGGAGGCCTACAATGAGCAGTTCTTC
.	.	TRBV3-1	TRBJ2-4	CASSPESSPRKAETKNIQYF	TGTGCCAGCAGCCCTGAAAGTTCCCCCAGGAAGGCGGAAACCAAAAACATTCAGTACTTC
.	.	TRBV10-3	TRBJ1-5	CAIRGDSPMSNQPQHF	TGTGCCATCAGGGGGGATAGTCCCATGAGCAATCAGCCCCAGCATTTT
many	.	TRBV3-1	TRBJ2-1	CASSQLGDEQFF	TGTGCCAGCAGCCAGCTAGGGGATGAGCAGTTCTTC
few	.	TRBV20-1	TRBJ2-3	CSARDDQGEQYF	TGCAGTGCTAGAGACGACCAGGGCGAGCAGTATTTT
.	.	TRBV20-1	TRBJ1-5	CSAREISFGNQPQHF	TGCAGTGCTAGGGAGATTAGCTTTGGCAATCAGCCCCAGCATTTT
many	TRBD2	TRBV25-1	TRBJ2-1	CASSDAGGGGSYNEQFF	TGTGCCAGCAGTGACGCGGGGGGAGGGGGTTCCTACAATGAGCAGTTCTTC
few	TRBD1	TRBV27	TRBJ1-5	CASSKDRDGNQPQHF	TGTGCCAGCAGTAAGGACAGGGACGGCAATCAGCCCCAGCATTTT
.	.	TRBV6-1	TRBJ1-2	CASTEGGSGAYGYTF	TGTGCCAGCACCGAGGGGGGCAGCGGCGCCTATGGCTACACCTTC
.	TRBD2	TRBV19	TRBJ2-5	CASSPRGGGAQETQYF	TGTGCCAGTAGCCCCAGGGGCGGGGGGGCCCAAGAGACCCAGTACTTC
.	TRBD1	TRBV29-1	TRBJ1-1	CSVLRDRGIRQNTEAFF	TGCAGCGTTCTCCGGGACAGGGGAATAAGGCAGAACACTGAAGCTTTCTTT
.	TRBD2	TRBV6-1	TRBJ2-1	CASSPTQASGSDEQFF	TGTGCCAGCAGTCCCACCCAGGCTAGCGGGAGCGATGAGCAGTTCTTC
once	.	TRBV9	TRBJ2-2	CASSVDHTGELFF	TGTGCCAGCAGCGTAGATCACACCGGGGAGCTGTTTTTT
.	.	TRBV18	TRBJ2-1	CASSPSQNNEQFF	TGTGCCAGCTCACCATCCCAGAACAATGAGCAGTTCTTC
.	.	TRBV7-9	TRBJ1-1	CASSLAVISQGAFF	TGTGCCAGCAGCTTAGCTGTCATCTCTCAGGGCGCTTTCTTT
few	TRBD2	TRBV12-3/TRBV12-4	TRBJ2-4	CASSPGTSGGAVFNIQYF	TGTGCCAGCAGTCCCGGGACTAGCGGGGGGGCCGTTTTTAACATTCAGTACTTC
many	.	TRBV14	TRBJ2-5	CASSQRIQETQYF	TGTGCCAGCAGCCAAAGGATTCAAGAGACCCAGTACTTC
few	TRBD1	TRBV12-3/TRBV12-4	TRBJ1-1	CASNPTGERSTEAFF	TGTGCCAGCAACCCGACAGGGGAGCGGAGCACTGAAGCTTTCTTT
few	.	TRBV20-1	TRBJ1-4	CSAPDRLNEKLFF	TGCAGTGCTCCAGACAGGTTAAATGAAAAACTGTTTTTT
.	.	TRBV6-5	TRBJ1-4	CASSSPSRDEKLFF	TGTGCCAGCAGTTCCCCATCGAGGGATGAAAAACTGTTTTTT
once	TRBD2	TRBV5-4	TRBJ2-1	CASSRTSGGNNEQFF	TGTGCCAGCAGCCGGACTAGCGGGGGTAACAATGAGCAGTTCTTC
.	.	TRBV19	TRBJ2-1	CASSILKADYNEQFF	TGTGCCAGTAGTATCCTGAAGGCAGACTACAATGAGCAGTTCTTC
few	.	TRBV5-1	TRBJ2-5	CASSLEGGAETQYF	TGCGCCAGCAGCTTGGAGGGAGGAGCGGAGACCCAGTACTTC
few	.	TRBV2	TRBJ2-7	CASSEVGLYEQYF	TGTGCCAGCAGTGAAGTGGGGCTCTACGAGCAGTACTTC
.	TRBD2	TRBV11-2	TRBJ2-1	CASSSGLAGGATQRYNEQFF	TGTGCCAGCAGCTCCGGACTAGCGGGAGGAGCCACCCAACGGTACAATGAGCAGTTCTTC
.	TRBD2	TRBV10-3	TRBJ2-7	CAISESGSDTSGSSHEQYF	TGTGCCATCAGTGAGTCTGGGTCTGATACTAGCGGATCTTCCCACGAGCAGTACTTC
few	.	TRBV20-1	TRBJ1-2	CSAKSDRTF	TGCAGTGCTAAATCCGACAGAACCTTC
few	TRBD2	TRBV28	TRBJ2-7	CASSLGTSGHYEQYF	TGTGCCAGCAGCCTCGGGACTAGCGGTCATTACGAGCAGTACTTC
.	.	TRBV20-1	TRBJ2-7	CSASRDGAEQYF	TGCAGTGCTAGCCGGGATGGAGCCGAGCAGTACTTC
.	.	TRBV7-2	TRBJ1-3	CASSPNRAGNTIYF	TGTGCCAGCAGCCCAAACAGGGCTGGAAACACCATATATTTT
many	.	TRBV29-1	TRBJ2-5	CSATGTKETQYF	TGCAGCGCCACAGGGACGAAAGAGACCCAGTACTTC
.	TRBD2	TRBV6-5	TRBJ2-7	CASSYLAGEGEQYF	TGTGCCAGCAGTTACCTAGCGGGGGAGGGGGAGCAGTACTTC
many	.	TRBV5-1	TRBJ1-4	CASRLGPQGEKLFF	TGCGCCAGCAGGTTGGGACCGCAAGGTGAAAAACTGTTTTTT
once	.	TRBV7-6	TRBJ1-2	CASSPGREAYGYTF	TGTGCCAGCAGCCCCGGGCGGGAGGCCTATGGCTACACCTTC
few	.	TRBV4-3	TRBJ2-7	CASSQVWLSNYEQYF	TGCGCCAGCAGCCAAGTGTGGCTCTCCAACTACGAGCAGTACTTC
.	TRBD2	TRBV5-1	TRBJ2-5	CASSSKSGGGAWTQYF	TGCGCCAGCAGCTCGAAAAGCGGGGGGGGAGCGTGGACCCAGTACTTC
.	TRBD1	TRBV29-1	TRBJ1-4	CSVGQGAGEKLFF	TGCAGCGTTGGACAGGGGGCCGGTGAAAAACTGTTTTTT
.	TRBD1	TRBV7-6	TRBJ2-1	CASSYPGTASYNEQFF	TGTGCCAGCAGCTACCCGGGGACAGCCTCCTACAATGAGCAGTTCTTC
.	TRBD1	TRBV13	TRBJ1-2	CASSASGQGRSGYTF	TGTGCCAGCAGCGCCTCGGGACAGGGAAGAAGTGGCTACACCTTC
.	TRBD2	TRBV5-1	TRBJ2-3	CASSPGLAPTTDTQYF	TGCGCCAGCAGCCCGGGACTAGCGCCTACCACAGATACGCAGTATTTT
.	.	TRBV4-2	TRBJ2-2	CASSQRSRGGTGELFF	TGTGCCAGCAGCCAGAGGTCCAGGGGTGGGACCGGGGAGCTGTTTTTT
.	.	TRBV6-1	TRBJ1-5	CAAAKHGSDNQPQHF	TGTGCCGCCGCGAAACACGGATCGGATAATCAGCCCCAGCATTTT
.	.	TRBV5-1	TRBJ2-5	CASKSVETQYF	TGCGCCAGCAAATCCGTAGAGACCCAGTACTTC
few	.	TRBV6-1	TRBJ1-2	CASSEVNRLVNYGYTF	TGTGCCAGCAGTGAAGTGAACAGACTTGTTAACTATGGCTACACCTTC
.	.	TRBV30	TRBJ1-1	CAWSKGQLNTEAFF	TGTGCCTGGAGTAAGGGACAATTGAACACTGAAGCTTTCTTT